These T cell receptor beta chains were read from a single sample in a study of T cells after somatic rescue of genetic block. Sequencing was performed with immunoSEQ multiplex PCR; in TCRdb, only in-frame clones are kept and a portion is missing. The profile shows around 100,000 clones, 75% to 95% of them singletons. Sequencing was performed on peripheral blood mononuclear cells (PBMCs). Receptors were obtained from a woman aged 18-29 years. Both conserved end residues are part of each CDR3. A D gene is named only where the DNA matches it firmly. Clone size is shown for a subset of rows, as once, few, many or a class of expanded clone.

once TRBD1 TRBJ2-5 TRBV28 TGTGCCAGCAGTACGTTGACAGGGGGCTGGGAGACCCAGTACTTC CASSTLTGGWETQYF
- - TRBJ1-3 TRBV5-1 TGCGCCAGCAGCTTATTCCTAGGCTTGAACACCATATATTTT CASSLFLGLNTIYF
- TRBD2 TRBJ2-2 TRBV5-6 TGTGCCAGCAGCTTGAGGACTAGCGGGGGGGCCGGGGAGCTGTTTTTT CASSLRTSGGAGELFF
- TRBD2 TRBJ2-3 TRBV10-3 TGTGCCATCAGTGAAAGCGGACTAGCGGGGGGGCGGGCAGATACGCAGTATTTT CAISESGLAGGRADTQYF
- TRBD2 TRBJ2-5 TRBV2 TGTGCCAGCAGCGATAGCGGGGGGGCCGTAAGAGAGACCCAGTACTTC CASSDSGGAVRETQYF
- - TRBJ2-3 TRBV10-2 TGCGCCAGCGAGGGGCCAGATACGCAGTATTTT CASEGPDTQYF
- TRBD2 TRBJ2-3 TRBV19 TGTGCCAGTAGTGACCGGACTAGCCCGGGGTGGGATACGCAGTATTTT CASSDRTSPGWDTQYF
few - TRBJ1-5 TRBV19 TGTGCCAGTAGCGAGGGGCCGAGACAGCCCCAGCATTTT CASSEGPRQPQHF
once TRBD2 TRBJ2-2 TRBV10-3 TGTGCCATCAGTCTAGCGGGGGGGCCTAAGGCGAACACCGGGGAGCTGTTTTTT CAISLAGGPKANTGELFF
- TRBD1 TRBJ1-2 TRBV28 TGTGCCAGCAGGATCACAGACCTCTCCGGGACAGACTATGGCTACACCTTC CASRITDLSGTDYGYTF
- - TRBJ1-5 TRBV2 TGTGCCAGCCGGCAGGGAGGTATTGGCCAGCCCCAGCATTTT CASRQGGIGQPQHF
- - TRBJ1-6 TRBV6-1 TGTGCCAGCAGTGAAACCGAACCGAGTTCACCCCTCCACTTT CASSETEPSSPLHF
- - TRBJ1-5 TRBV6-1 TGTGCCAGCAGTGGGGGGGGCAGGCTTCCAAATCAGCCCCAGCATTTT CASSGGGRLPNQPQHF
- - TRBJ2-2 TRBV27 TGTGCCAGCAGTTCTGGACTTAACACCGGGGAGCTGTTTTTT CASSSGLNTGELFF
once TRBD2 TRBJ2-7 TRBV27 TGTGCCAGCAGTTTATGGGAAGGACTAGGGTTGCGGCAGCAGTACTTC CASSLWEGLGLRQQYF
- TRBD1 TRBJ1-2 TRBV19 TGTGCCAGTAGTAGCACGACCGGGACAGTTAATGGCTACACCTTC CASSSTTGTVNGYTF
- TRBD2 TRBJ2-7 TRBV2 TGTGCCAGCAGCTATGGGACTAGCGGGCCGCCGTACTTC CASSYGTSGPPYF
- - TRBJ1-4 TRBV28 TGTGCCAGCAGACCTGACAGGTTTCCCTCGCCGGCCGCACGTAATGAAAAACTGTTTTTT CASRPDRFPSPAARNEKLFF
- - TRBJ1-2 TRBV28 TGTGCCAGCAGTTTCCCCGAAGGGGATCCTACGAGGGGCTACACCTTC CASSFPEGDPTRGYTF
- - TRBJ2-7 TRBV7-6 TGTGCCAGCAGCTTAGGAGGGGGGGCCTCCTACGAGCAGTACTTC CASSLGGGASYEQYF
few - TRBJ1-5 TRBV18 TGTGCCAGCTCACTAGGGAATCAGCCCCAGCATTTT CASSLGNQPQHF
- - TRBJ2-5 TRBV7-7 TGTGCCAGCAGCTTACAGGCCGGCCAAGAGACCCAGTACTTC CASSLQAGQETQYF
once - TRBJ1-1 TRBV2 TGTGCCAGCAGTGAAGGGGGGAGGGGGACTGAAGCTTTCTTT CASSEGGRGTEAFF
- - TRBJ1-3 TRBV6-6 TGTGCCAGCAGCTCACAGGGAATTGGAAACACCATATATTTT CASSSQGIGNTIYF
- - TRBJ1-6 TRBV2 TGTGCCAGCAGTGAACGGGGGGTTGCTAACAATTCACCCCTCCACTTT CASSERGVANNSPLHF
- - TRBJ1-6 TRBV5-4 TGTGCCACCCAAGTGCCTAATTCACCCCTCCACTTT CATQVPNSPLHF
- - TRBJ2-1 TRBV5-8 TGTGCCAGCAGCTGGAGATTGGACAGCCGCGGGGGCGATGAGCAGTTCTTC CASSWRLDSRGGDEQFF
- - TRBJ1-5 TRBV9 TGTGCCAGCAGCCCCGCCCTGGACAGCTATCAGCCCCAGCATTTT CASSPALDSYQPQHF
once - TRBJ1-5 TRBV5-4 TGTGCCAGCAGCTTGGGGGGTCGGGTTACCAATCAGCCCCAGCATTTT CASSLGGRVTNQPQHF
- TRBD2 TRBJ2-5 TRBV9 TGTGCCAGCAGCGTCGGACTAGCAGAAGAGACCCAGTACTTC CASSVGLAEETQYF
- TRBD1 TRBJ1-2 TRBV30 TGTGCCTGGAGTGACAGGGGGCGTTCTGGCTACACCTTC CAWSDRGRSGYTF
- - TRBJ2-7 TRBV2 TGTGCCAGCAGTGGACGGGAGCAGTACTTC CASSGREQYF
- - TRBJ2-5 TRBV30 TGTGCCTGGAGTGGAGGGGGTCTCCAAGAGACCCAGTACTTC CAWSGGGLQETQYF